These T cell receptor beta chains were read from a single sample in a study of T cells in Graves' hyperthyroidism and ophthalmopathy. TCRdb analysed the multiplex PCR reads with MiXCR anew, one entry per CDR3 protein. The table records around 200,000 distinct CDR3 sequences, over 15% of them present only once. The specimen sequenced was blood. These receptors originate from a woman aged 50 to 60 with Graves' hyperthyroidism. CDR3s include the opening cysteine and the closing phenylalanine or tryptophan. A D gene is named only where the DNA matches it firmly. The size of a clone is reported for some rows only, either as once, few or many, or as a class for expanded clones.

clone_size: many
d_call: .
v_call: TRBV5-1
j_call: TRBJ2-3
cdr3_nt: TGCGCCAGCAGCTTGGCAAAGTCCACAGATACGCAGTATTTT
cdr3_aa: CASSLAKSTDTQYF

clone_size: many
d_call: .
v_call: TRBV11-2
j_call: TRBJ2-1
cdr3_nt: TGTGCCAGCAGCTTACAGGGTAGCTCCTACAATGAGCAGTTCTTC
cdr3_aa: CASSLQGSSYNEQFF

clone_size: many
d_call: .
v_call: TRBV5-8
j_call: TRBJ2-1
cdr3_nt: TGTGCCAGCAGCCGGTTGGTAGGTTTTGTCTACAATGAGCAGTTCTTC
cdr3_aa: CASSRLVGFVYNEQFF

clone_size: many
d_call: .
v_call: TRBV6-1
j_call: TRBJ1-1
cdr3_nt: TGTGCCAGCAGTCTAAGGGGAGGGTTCACTGAAGCTTTCTTT
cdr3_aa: CASSLRGGFTEAFF

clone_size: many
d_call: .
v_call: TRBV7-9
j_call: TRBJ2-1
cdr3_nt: TGTGCCAGCAGCCCTGGGGGGAATGAGCAGTTCTTC
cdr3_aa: CASSPGGNEQFF

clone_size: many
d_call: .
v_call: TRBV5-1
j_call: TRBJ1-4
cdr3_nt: TGCGCCAGCAGCTTGGAGAGGGTAAATGAAAAACTGTTTTTT
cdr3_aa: CASSLERVNEKLFF

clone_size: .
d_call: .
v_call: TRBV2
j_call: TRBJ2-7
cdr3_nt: TGTGCCAGCAGTTTCTTAGGGGAGTACGAGCAGTACTTC
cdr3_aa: CASSFLGEYEQYF

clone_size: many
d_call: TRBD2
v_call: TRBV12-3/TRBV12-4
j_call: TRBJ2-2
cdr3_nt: TGTGCCAGCAGTACCCCACTAGCGTCGAACACCGGGGAGCTGTTTTTT
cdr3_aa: CASSTPLASNTGELFF

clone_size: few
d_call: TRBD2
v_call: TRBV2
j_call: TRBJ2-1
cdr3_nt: TGTGCCGGCAGGCGAGGGACTAGCGGGGGCAATGAGCAGTTCTTC
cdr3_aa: CAGRRGTSGGNEQFF

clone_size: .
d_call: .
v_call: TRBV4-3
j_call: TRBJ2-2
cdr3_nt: TGCGCCAGCAGCCAAGGTCCCGGGACTCTCGGGGAGCTGTTTTTT
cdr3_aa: CASSQGPGTLGELFF

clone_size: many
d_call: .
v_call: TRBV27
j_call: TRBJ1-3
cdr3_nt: TGTGCCAGCAGTTTAAGAGGGCCTTCCGCTGGAAACACCATATATTTT
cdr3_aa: CASSLRGPSAGNTIYF

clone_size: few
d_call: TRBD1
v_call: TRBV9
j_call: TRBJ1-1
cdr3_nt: TGTGCCAGCAGCGTAGGCAGGGGGCTGATGAACACTGAAGCTTTCTTT
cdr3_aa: CASSVGRGLMNTEAFF

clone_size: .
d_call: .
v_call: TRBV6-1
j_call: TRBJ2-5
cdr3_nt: TGTGCCAGCAAAGGGGGGGGGGGGGATCGAGAGACCCAGTACTTC
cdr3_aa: CASKGGGGDRETQYF

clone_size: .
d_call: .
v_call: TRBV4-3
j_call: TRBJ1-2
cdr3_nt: TGCGCCAGCAGCCAAGATTCATCAGGGCAGGAAGGCTACACCTTC
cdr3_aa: CASSQDSSGQEGYTF

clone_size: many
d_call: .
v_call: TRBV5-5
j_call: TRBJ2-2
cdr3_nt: TGTGCCAGCAGCTTCAGTCAGATTACCGGGGAGCTGTTTTTT
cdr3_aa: CASSFSQITGELFF

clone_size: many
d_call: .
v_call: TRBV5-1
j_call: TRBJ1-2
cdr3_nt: TGCGCCAGCAGCTTAATCCCCGTCTATGGCTACACCTTC
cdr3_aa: CASSLIPVYGYTF

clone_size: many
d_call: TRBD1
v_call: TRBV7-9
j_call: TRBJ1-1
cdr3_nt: TGTGCCAGCAGCCAGAATTTCAGGGGGCTCCCCTCAGACACTGAAGCTTTCTTT
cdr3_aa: CASSQNFRGLPSDTEAFF

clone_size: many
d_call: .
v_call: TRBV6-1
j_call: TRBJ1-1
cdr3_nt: TGTGCCAGCAGCCCCCCCGGGCCATTGAACACTGAAGCTTTCTTT
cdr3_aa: CASSPPGPLNTEAFF

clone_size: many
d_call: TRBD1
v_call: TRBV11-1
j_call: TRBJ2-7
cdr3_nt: TGTGCCAGCAGCTTAGGTCCAGGGGGCCGTTACGAGCAGTACTTC
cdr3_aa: CASSLGPGGRYEQYF

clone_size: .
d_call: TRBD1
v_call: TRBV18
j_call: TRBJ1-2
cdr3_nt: TGTGCCAGCTCACCAGATGGGACAGGGAGCTATGGCTACACCTTC
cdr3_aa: CASSPDGTGSYGYTF

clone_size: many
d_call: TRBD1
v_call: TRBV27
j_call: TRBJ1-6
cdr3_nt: TGTGCCAGCAGTGGACAGGGCCAGGTGGATTCACCCCTCCACTTT
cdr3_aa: CASSGQGQVDSPLHF

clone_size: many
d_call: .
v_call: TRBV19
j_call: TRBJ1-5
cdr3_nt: TGTGCCAGTAACCCGGGGAAGGGAAGCAATCAGCCCCAGCATTTT
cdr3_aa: CASNPGKGSNQPQHF

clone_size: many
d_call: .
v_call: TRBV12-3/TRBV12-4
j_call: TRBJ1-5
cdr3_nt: TGTGCCAGCAGTTTTAGGGGATCGGGCAATCAGCCCCAGCATTTT
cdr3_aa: CASSFRGSGNQPQHF

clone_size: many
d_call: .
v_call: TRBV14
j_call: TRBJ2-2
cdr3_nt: TGTGCCAGCAGCCATGGGAGGAGGTCGACCAGGGAGCTGTTTTTT
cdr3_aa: CASSHGRRSTRELFF

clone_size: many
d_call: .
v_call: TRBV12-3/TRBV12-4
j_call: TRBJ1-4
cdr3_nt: TGTGCCAGCAGTTATATCCCCCCAAATGAAAAACTGTTTTTT
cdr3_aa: CASSYIPPNEKLFF

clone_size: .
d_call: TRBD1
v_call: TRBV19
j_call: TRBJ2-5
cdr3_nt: TGTGCCAGTAGTATACCCCGCGGACAGGGGTCTCGAGAGACCCAGTACTTC
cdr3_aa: CASSIPRGQGSRETQYF

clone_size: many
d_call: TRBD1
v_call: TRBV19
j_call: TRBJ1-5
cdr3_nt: TGTGCCAGTAGTATAGGGGTCGGACAGGGGGCAAATCAGCCCCAGCATTTT
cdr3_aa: CASSIGVGQGANQPQHF

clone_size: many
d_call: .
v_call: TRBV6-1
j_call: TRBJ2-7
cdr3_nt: TGTGCCAGCAGTGAGGGGGCGAGCGGCTACGAGCAGTACTTC
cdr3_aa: CASSEGASGYEQYF

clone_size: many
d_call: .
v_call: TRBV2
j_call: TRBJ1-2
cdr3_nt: TGTGCCACCCAAAGGGGAGACAGTTACTATGGCTACACCTTC
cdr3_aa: CATQRGDSYYGYTF

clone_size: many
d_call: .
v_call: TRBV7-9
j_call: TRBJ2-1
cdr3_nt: TGTGCCAGCAGCGCACGGAGTGAGCAGTTCTTC
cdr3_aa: CASSARSEQFF

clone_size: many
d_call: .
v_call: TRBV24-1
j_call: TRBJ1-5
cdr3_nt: TGTGCCACCAGTGTTGGTGTTAGGCAGCCCCAGCATTTT
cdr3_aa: CATSVGVRQPQHF

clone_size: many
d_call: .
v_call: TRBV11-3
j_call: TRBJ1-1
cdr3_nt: TGTGCCAGCAGCTGGACAGTGAACACTGAAGCTTTCTTT
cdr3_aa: CASSWTVNTEAFF

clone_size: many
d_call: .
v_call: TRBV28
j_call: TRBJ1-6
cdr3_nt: TGTGCCAGCAGTCCCGCGGCGGGTAATTCACCCCTCCACTTT
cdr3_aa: CASSPAAGNSPLHF

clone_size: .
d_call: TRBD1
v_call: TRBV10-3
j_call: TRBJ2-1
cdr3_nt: TGTGCCATCAGTGGTCGGACAGGGAGCGATGAGCAGTTCTTC
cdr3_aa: CAISGRTGSDEQFF

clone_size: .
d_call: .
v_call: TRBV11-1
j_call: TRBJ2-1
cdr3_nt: TGTGCCAGCAGCTTAGTGGCGTGGATGAATGAGCAGTTCTTC
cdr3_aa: CASSLVAWMNEQFF

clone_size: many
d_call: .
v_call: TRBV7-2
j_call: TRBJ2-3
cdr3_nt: TGTGCCAGCAGCTTAGGTATGGGGGCGAGCACAGATACGCAGTATTTT
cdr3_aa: CASSLGMGASTDTQYF

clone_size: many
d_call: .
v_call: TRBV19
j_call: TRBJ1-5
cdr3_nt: TGTGCCAGTAGATTTTCGGATGGCAATCAGCCCCAGCATTTT
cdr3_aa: CASRFSDGNQPQHF

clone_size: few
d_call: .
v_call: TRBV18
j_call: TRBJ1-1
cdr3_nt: TGTGCCAGCTCACCCCCGGGGCAGGGGCGGAACACTGAAGCTTTCTTT
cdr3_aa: CASSPPGQGRNTEAFF

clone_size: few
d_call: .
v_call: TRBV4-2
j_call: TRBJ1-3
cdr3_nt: TGTGCCAGCAGCCCCCAAGGGGGGGGCGCGTACACCATATATTTT
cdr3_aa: CASSPQGGGAYTIYF

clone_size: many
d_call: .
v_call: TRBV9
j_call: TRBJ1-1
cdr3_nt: TGTGCCAGCAGCGTTGGGGGGGCGGCCACGGAAGCTTTCTTT
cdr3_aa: CASSVGGAATEAFF

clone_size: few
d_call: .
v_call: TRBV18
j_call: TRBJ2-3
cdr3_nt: TGTGCCAGCTGGGGGACAAGAGAAGATACGCAGTATTTT
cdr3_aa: CASWGTREDTQYF

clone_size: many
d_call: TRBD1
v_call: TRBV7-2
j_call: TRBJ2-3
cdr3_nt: TGTGCCAGCAGCTTAGGCCCCCCGGGACAGTACACAGATACGCAGTATTTT
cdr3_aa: CASSLGPPGQYTDTQYF

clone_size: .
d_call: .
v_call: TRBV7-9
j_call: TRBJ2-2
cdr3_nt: TGTGCCAGCAGCTTGTCGGGCGGGGAGCTGTTTTTT
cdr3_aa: CASSLSGGELFF